This T cell receptor beta chain was captured by sequencing in a study of shared clonotypes between healthy human individuals. As for the study in general: Donors were a couple of women and a few men aged 18 to 49.

The naive CD8 subset, CD45RO-negative cells positively selected for CCR7, excluded terminally differentiated effector memory CD45RA+ cells. This clone has more than one count but fewer than ten. As yet, its antigen is unknown. The study's findings and limits: Investigators collected only blood, and repertoires in tissues likely differ. Across subsets, estimated richness was generally greater for naive than for memory populations. A few donors held about 5% of naive CD4 clonotypes in common.

Only in-frame clones appear in the TCRdb table, and some are missing; sequencing was by immunoSEQ multiplex PCR. The table lists some 740,000 clones, around 93% of them singletons. The TCR comes from a young man in good health. Sequenced material: naive CD8+ T cells sorted from blood.

Here the CDR3 DNA reads TGTGCCAGCAGCGGAGCTAACTATGGCTACACCTTC. This codes for CASSGANYGYTF. The rearrangement uses TRBV11-1 and TRBJ1-2; D remains unclear. Germline-derived CDR1 and CDR2 are SGHAT and FQDESV (reference sequence). CDR3 length: 12 amino acids. The V and J ends lost 5 bases and 0 bases respectively, with 4 bases between them.